The clone carrying this T cell receptor (beta chain) occurred once. Its antigen remains unknown. CDR3 length: 12 residues. Trimming pared 5 bases from V and 4 bases from J, leaving 8 bases between. Germline V gene lookup returns CDR1 MNHEY and CDR2 SMNVEV (reference sequence). As to treatment: 15 to 20 received Ad26.COV2.S at low or high dose, single or two shots; 5 received placebo; per-sample allocation not given. Samples were taken on day 63 after the first vaccine or placebo injection. Built on an Ad26 vector, the vaccine expressed Wuhan-strain SARS-CoV-2 spike. The source of the sample is a study of Ad26.COV2.S vaccination and SARS-CoV-2 variants. For the study at large: By the intramuscular route, Ad26.COV2.S was given once, or twice 56 days apart. The study, taken as a whole, reports: Measurements of TCR breadth and depth may have given underestimates of the total T cell responses.

This table comes from immunoSEQ multiplex PCR, and its TCRdb copy is limited to in-frame clones, with some not included. The sample yields 200,000 to 300,000 clones, approximately 88% seen once. This sample comprised peripheral blood, obtained in a trial of Ad26.COV2.S vaccine versus placebo. The sequence was obtained from a person aged 18-65 years who received the Ad26.COV2.S COVID-19 vaccine or a placebo. This sequence joins TRBV27 and TRBJ1-2, with D unresolved. This chain's CDR3 is CASSRGSYGYTF. CDR3 DNA: TGTGCCAGCAGTCGGGGTAGCTATGGCTACACCTTC.